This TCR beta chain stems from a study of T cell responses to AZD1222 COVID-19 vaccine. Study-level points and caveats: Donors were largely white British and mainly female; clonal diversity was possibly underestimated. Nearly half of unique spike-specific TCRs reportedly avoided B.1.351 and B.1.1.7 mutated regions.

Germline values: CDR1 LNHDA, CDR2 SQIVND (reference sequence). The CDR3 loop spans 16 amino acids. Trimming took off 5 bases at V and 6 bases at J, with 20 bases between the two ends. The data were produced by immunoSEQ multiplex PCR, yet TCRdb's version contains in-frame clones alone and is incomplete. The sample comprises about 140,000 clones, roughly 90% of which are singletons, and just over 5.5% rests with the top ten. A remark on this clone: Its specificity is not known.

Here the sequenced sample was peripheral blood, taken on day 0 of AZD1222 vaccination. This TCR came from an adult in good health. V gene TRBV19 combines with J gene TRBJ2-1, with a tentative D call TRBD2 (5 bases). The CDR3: CASSPLPASRLNEQFF. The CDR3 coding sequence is TGTGCCAGTAGTCCTCTCCCGGCTAGCAGGCTCAATGAGCAGTTCTTC.